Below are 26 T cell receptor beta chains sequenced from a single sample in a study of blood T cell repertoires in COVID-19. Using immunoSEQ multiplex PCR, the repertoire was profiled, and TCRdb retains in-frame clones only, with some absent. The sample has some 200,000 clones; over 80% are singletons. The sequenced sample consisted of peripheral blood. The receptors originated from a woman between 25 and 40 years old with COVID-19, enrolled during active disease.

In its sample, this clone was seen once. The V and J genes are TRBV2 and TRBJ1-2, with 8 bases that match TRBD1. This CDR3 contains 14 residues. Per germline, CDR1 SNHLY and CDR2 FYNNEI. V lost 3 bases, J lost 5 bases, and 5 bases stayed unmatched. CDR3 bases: TGTGCCAGCAGTGATCCAGGGGGCATGTATGGCTACACCTTC. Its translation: CASSDPGGMYGYTF.

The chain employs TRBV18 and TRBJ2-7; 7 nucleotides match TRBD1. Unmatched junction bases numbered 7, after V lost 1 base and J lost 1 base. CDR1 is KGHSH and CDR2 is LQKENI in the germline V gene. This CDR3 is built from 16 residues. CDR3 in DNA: TGTGCCAGCTCACCACAGGGGGCAGGGACGTCCTACGAGCAGTACTTC. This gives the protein CASSPQGAGTSYEQYF.

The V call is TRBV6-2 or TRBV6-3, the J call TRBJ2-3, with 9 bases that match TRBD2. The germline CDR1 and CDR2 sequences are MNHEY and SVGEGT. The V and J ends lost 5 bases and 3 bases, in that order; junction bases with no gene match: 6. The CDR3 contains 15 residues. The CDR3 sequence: CASSLSGSVTDTQYF. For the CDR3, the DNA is TGTGCCAGCAGTCTTAGCGGGAGTGTAACAGATACGCAGTATTTT.

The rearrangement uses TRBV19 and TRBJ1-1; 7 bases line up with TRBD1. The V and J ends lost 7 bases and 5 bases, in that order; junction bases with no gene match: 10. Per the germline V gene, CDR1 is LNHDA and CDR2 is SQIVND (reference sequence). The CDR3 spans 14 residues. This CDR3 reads CASTDRAIGTEAFF. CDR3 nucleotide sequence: TGTGCCAGTACCGACAGGGCTATAGGAACTGAAGCTTTCTTT.

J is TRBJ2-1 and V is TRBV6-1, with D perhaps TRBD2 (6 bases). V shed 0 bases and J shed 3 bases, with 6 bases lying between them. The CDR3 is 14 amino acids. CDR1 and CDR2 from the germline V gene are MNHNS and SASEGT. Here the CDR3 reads CASSEAGLYNEQFF. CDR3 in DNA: TGTGCCAGCAGTGAAGCGGGACTCTACAATGAGCAGTTCTTC.

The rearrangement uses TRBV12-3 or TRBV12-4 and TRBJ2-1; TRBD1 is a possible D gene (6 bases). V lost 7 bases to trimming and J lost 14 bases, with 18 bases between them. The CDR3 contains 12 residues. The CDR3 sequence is CASTSDGTWEFF. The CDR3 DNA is TGTGCCAGCACCTCCGACGGGACATGGGAGTTCTTC.

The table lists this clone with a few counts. CDR3 DNA sequence: TGTGCCAGCAGCCCCGAGCGAGGAGTAGGGAACACTGAAGCTTTCTTT. It translates to CASSPERGVGNTEAFF. This chain uses TRBV7-2 with TRBJ1-1, with D hard to call. V lost 5 bases, J lost 1 base, and 17 bases lay in between. The CDR3 loop spans 16 amino acids. From germline, CDR1 is SGHTA and CDR2 FQGNSA.

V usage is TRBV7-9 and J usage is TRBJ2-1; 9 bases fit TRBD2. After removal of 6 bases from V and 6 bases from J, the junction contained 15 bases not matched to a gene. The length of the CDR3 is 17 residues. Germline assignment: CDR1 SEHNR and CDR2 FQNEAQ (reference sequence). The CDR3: CASRSHGVAGESNEQFF. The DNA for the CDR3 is TGTGCCAGCAGAAGCCACGGGGTAGCGGGAGAATCCAATGAGCAGTTCTTC.

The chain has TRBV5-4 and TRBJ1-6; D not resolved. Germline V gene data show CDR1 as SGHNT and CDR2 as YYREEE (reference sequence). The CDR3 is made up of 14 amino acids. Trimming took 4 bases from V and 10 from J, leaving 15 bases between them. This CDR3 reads CASSPQEEKSPLHF. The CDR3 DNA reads TGTGCCAGCAGCCCCCAGGAAGAGAAATCACCCCTCCACTTT.

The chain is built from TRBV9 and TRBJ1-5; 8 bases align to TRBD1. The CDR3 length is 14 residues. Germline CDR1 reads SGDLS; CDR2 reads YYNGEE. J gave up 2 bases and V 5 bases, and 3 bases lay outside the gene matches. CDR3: CASSQTGGNQPQHF. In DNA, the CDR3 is TGTGCCAGCAGTCAGACAGGGGGCAATCAGCCCCAGCATTTT.

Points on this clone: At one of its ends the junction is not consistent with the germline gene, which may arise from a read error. The CDR3: CASSLGAGGGYGYTF. CDR3 in DNA: TGTGCCAGCAGCCTAGGGGCAGGGGGCGGCTATGGCTACACCTTC. This rearrangement joins TRBV13 to TRBJ1-2; 8 bases match TRBD1. Germline lookup yields CDR1 PRHDT and CDR2 FYEKMQ (reference sequence). This CDR3 contains 15 residues. Drawing the rest from reference TRBV13 and TRBJ1-2, the complete variable domain is AAGVIQSPRHLIKEKRETATLKCYPIPRHDTVYWYQQGPGQDPQFLISFYEKMQSDKGSIPDRFSAQQFSDYHSELNMSSLELGDSALYFCASSLGAGGGYGYTFGSGTRLTVV.

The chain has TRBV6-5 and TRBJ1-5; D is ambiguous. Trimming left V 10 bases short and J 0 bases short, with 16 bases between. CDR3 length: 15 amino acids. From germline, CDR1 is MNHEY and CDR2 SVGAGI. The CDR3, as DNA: TGTGCCACGAGACAAGGCGACTATAGCAATCAGCCCCAGCATTTT. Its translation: CATRQGDYSNQPQHF.

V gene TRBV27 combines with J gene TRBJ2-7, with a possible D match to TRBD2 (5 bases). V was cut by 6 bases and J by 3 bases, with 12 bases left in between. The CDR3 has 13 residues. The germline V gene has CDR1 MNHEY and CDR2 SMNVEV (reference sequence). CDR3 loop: CASRRAGLYEQYF. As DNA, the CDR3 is TGTGCCAGCAGGCGGGCCGGACTCTACGAGCAGTACTTC.

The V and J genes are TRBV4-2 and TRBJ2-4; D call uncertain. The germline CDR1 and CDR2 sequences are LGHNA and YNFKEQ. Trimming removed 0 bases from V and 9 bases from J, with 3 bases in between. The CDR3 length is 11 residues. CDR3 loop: CASSQDIIQYF. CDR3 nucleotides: TGTGCCAGCAGCCAAGATATCATTCAGTACTTC.

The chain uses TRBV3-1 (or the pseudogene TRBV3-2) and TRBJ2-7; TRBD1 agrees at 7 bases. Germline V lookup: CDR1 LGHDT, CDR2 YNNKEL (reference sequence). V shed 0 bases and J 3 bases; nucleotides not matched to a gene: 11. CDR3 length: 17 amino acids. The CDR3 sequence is CASSQEWGQITNYEQYF. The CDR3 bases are TGTGCCAGCAGCCAAGAATGGGGACAGATAACAAACTACGAGCAGTACTTC.

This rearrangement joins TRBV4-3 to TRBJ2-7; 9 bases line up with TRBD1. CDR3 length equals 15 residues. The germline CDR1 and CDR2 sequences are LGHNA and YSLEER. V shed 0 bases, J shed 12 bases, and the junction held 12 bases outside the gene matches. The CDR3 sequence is CASSQERADRGGMYF. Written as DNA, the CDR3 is TGCGCCAGCAGCCAAGAACGGGCGGACAGGGGTGGCATGTACTTC.

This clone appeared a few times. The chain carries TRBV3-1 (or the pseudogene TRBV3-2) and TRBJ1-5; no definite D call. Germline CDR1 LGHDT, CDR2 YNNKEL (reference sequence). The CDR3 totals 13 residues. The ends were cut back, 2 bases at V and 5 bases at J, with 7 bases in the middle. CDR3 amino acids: CASSQSIDQPQHF. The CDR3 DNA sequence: TGTGCCAGCAGCCAATCGATAGATCAGCCCCAGCATTTT.

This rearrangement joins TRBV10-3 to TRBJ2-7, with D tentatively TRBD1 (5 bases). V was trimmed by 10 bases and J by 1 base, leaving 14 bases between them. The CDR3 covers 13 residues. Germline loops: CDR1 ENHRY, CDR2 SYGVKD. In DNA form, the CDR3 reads TGTGCCACGACAGCCCCACTTTCCTACGAGCAGTACTTC. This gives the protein CATTAPLSYEQYF.

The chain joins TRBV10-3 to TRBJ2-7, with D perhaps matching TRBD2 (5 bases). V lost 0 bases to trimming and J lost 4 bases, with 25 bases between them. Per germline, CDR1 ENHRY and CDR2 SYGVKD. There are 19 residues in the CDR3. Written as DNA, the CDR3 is TGTGCCATCAGTGAGTCTCGCAATACCCGGGATCAAACAGTTTACGAGCAGTACTTC. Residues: CAISESRNTRDQTVYEQYF.

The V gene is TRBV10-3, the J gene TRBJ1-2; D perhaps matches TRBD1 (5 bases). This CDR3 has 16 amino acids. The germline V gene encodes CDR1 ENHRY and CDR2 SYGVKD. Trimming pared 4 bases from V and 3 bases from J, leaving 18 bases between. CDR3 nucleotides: TGTGCCATCAGTGGGGATAGCCTTCTCAGGGACTATGGCTACACCTTC. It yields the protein CAISGDSLLRDYGYTF.

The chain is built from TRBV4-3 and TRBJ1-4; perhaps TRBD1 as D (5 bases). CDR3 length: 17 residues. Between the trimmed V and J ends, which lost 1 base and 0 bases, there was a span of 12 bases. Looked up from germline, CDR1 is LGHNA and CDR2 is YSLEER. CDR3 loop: CASSQAGKRATNEKLFF. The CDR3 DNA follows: TGCGCCAGCAGCCAAGCAGGGAAAAGAGCAACTAATGAAAAACTGTTTTTT.

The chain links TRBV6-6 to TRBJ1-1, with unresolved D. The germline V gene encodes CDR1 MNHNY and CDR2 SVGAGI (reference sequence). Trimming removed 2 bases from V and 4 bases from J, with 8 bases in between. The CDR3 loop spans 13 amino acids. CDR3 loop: CASSYQTGTEAFF. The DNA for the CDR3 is TGTGCCAGCAGTTACCAGACGGGCACTGAAGCTTTCTTT.

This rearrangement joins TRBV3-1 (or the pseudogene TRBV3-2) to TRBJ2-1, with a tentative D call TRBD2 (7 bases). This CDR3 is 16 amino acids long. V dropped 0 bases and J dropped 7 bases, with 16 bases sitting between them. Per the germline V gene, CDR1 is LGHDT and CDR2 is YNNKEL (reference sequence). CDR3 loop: CASSQDRGGAFNEQFF. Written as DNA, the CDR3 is TGTGCCAGCAGCCAAGATCGAGGGGGGGCCTTTAATGAGCAGTTCTTC.

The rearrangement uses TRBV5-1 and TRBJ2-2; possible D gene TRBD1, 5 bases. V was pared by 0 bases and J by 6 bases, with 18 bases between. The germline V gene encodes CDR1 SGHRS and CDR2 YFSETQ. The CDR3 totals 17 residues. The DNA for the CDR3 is TGCGCCAGCAGCTTGGCCTTCAGGGTCCTTGGCGCCGGGGAGCTGTTTTTT. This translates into CASSLAFRVLGAGELFF.

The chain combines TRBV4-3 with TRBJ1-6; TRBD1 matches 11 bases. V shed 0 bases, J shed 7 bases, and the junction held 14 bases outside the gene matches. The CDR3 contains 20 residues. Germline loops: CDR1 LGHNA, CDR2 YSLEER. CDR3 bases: TGCGCCAGCAGCCAAGAGCAACCCGGACAGGGGGCTGGAGCAAATTCACCCCTCCACTTT. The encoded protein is CASSQEQPGQGAGANSPLHF.

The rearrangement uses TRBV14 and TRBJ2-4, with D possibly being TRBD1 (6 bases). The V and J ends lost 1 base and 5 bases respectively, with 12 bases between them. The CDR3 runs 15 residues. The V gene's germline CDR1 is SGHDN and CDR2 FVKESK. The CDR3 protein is CASSQGWGHQNIQYF. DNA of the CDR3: TGTGCCAGCAGCCAAGGATGGGGGCACCAAAACATTCAGTACTTC.